One and the same sample provided the 30 T cell receptor beta chains below, sequenced in a study of blood T cell repertoires in COVID-19. Assay: immunoSEQ multiplex PCR; the TCRdb copy retains only in-frame clones and omits some. The sample has about 140,000 clones; around 82% are singletons. Sequencing was performed on peripheral blood. The receptor source for this set is a woman in her fifties or sixties with acute or convalescent COVID-19.

The chain has TRBV19 and TRBJ1-2, with D tentatively TRBD1 (6 bases). Germline CDR1 LNHDA, CDR2 SQIVND (reference sequence). The CDR3 spans 15 residues. Trimming shortened V by 10 bases and J by 5 bases, and 23 bases separated the two germline ends. The CDR3 nucleotides are TGTGCCACCAAGGACAGCCCGAATACCTATTATGGCTACACCTTC. The encoded protein is CATKDSPNTYYGYTF.

The V gene is TRBV27, the J gene TRBJ2-3, with 9 bases identical to TRBD2. Trimming took 0 bases from V and 0 from J; bases not matched to a gene: 4. This CDR3 comprises 17 residues. Germline V gives CDR1 MNHEY, CDR2 SMNVEV (reference sequence). CDR3 loop: CASSLSALAGSTDTQYF. The CDR3 nucleotides are TGTGCCAGCAGTTTATCGGCTCTAGCGGGAAGCACAGATACGCAGTATTTT.

The chain links TRBV7-4 to TRBJ1-5; 11 bases agree with TRBD1. With V trimmed by 5 bases and J by 5 bases, 5 bases remained unmatched. Per the germline V gene, CDR1 is SGHVT and CDR2 is SQSDAQ. There are 15 residues in the CDR3. The chain's CDR3 is CASSTGQGDYQPQHF. The CDR3 nucleotides read TGTGCCAGCAGCACGGGACAGGGGGACTATCAGCCCCAGCATTTT.

This chain connects TRBV21-1 to TRBJ1-5; the table calls TRBD1, which could not be checked here. TRBV21-1 is designated a pseudogene. The CDR3 sequence is 16 residues long. This CDR3 reads CASSKAGQGGAQPQHF. DNA for the CDR3: TGTGCCAGCAGCAAAGCGGGACAGGGGGGGGCCCAGCCCCAGCATTTT.

The chain uses TRBV27 and TRBJ2-1; D remains ambiguous. The V and J ends lost 6 bases and 4 bases respectively, with 4 bases between them. The CDR3 consists of 11 residues. The germline V gene has CDR1 MNHEY and CDR2 SMNVEV (reference sequence). The CDR3 DNA reads TGTGCCAGCAGCCAATACAATGAGCAGTTCTTC. It encodes CASSQYNEQFF.

J is TRBJ2-1 and V is TRBV10-3; 8 bases agree with TRBD2. Germline V gene sequence: CDR1 ENHRY, CDR2 SYGVKD. The CDR3 consists of 15 residues. With V trimmed by 5 bases and J by 10 bases, 13 bases remained unmatched. CDR3 in DNA: TGTGCCATCAGTCCGGGACTAGAGAAAAGAGGGGAGCAGTTCTTC. It encodes CAISPGLEKRGEQFF.

This clone was observed a single time. J is TRBJ2-1 and V is TRBV4-3, with 7 bases aligning to TRBD2. Germline V gene lookup returns CDR1 LGHNA and CDR2 YSLEER. The CDR3 length is 13 residues. With V trimmed by 0 bases and J by 15 bases, 8 bases remained unmatched. Written as DNA, the CDR3 is TGCGCCAGCAGCCAAGATCGACTAGCCGTGGGGTTCTTC. It is translated as CASSQDRLAVGFF.

The rearrangement joins TRBV4-1 to TRBJ1-2, with no clear D. This CDR3 has 14 residues. V was pared by 0 bases and J by 1 base, with 6 bases between. The V gene's germline CDR1 is MGHRA and CDR2 YSYEKL. CDR3 protein: CASSQDHSNYGYTF. CDR3 DNA sequence: TGCGCCAGCAGCCAAGATCACAGTAACTATGGCTACACCTTC.

The chain has TRBV7-3 and TRBJ2-2; 8 nucleotides line up with TRBD2. The V gene end was trimmed by 6 bases and the J gene end by 2 bases; junction bases not matched to a gene: 11. CDR1 is SGHTA, CDR2 FQGTGA, per germline. The CDR3 length is 17 residues. CDR3 residues: CASSDFPGGGNTGELFF. In nucleotides, the CDR3 is TGTGCCAGCAGTGACTTCCCGGGAGGGGGTAACACCGGGGAGCTGTTTTTT.

The chain has TRBV30 and TRBJ1-1; 7 positions match TRBD1. Germline-derived CDR1 and CDR2 are GTSNPN and SVGIG (reference sequence). The CDR3 loop spans 12 amino acids. Here the CDR3 reads CGHRGWNTEAFF. The CDR3 bases are TGTGGACACAGGGGATGGAACACTGAAGCTTTCTTT.

The chain links TRBV5-6 to TRBJ2-2; D remains unclear. V lost 4 bases and J 6 bases, leaving 13 bases between the germline ends. Germline V gene data show CDR1 as SGHDT and CDR2 as YYEEEE. This CDR3 has 14 residues. This CDR3 reads CASSHSPRPGELFF. The DNA of the CDR3 is TGTGCCAGCAGCCACAGTCCCCGCCCCGGGGAGCTGTTTTTT.

This clone was recorded a few times. The gene calls are TRBV5-8 and TRBJ2-7, with 10 bases lining up with TRBD1. This CDR3 is 16 amino acids long. V trimming: 6 bases; J trimming: 2 bases; junction bases outside the gene matches: 11. CDR1 SGHTS and CDR2 YDEGEE come from the germline V gene. The CDR3 DNA follows: TGTGCCAGCACCTTCCGGTGGGGACAGGGGCCCTACGAGCAGTACTTC. Protein sequence: CASTFRWGQGPYEQYF.

The chain uses TRBV19 and TRBJ1-5; D may be TRBD1 (6 bases). This CDR3 comprises 16 residues. The germline gives CDR1 LNHDA, CDR2 SQIVND (reference sequence). The V end lost 2 bases, the J end lost 7 bases, and 18 bases lay between the germline ends. CDR3 nucleotides: TGTGCCAGTAGTATAATGCAGGGGAGTAGGGGGCAGCCCCAGCATTTT. Protein: CASSIMQGSRGQPQHF.

A few counts support this clone. The gene calls are TRBV19 and TRBJ1-2; D call uncertain. Germline CDR1 LNHDA, CDR2 SQIVND (reference sequence). CDR3 size: 12 residues. Trimming cost V 7 bases and J 8 bases, with 14 bases left between them. DNA for the CDR3: TGTGCCAGTACTGCGCAGGTCGGAGGCTACACCTTC. Protein: CASTAQVGGYTF.

The chain carries TRBV19 and TRBJ2-1; 9 bases are shared with TRBD1. With 7 bases clipped from V and 4 bases from J, the junction kept 8 bases outside the gene matches. Germline lookup yields CDR1 LNHDA and CDR2 SQIVND (reference sequence). The CDR3 loop spans 15 amino acids. CDR3 region: CASTPGQGPYNEQFF. CDR3 in DNA: TGTGCCAGTACCCCCGGACAGGGGCCATACAATGAGCAGTTCTTC. Full variable domain (remainder filled in from reference TRBV19 and TRBJ2-1): DGGITQSPKYLFRKEGQNVTLSCEQNLNHDAMYWYRQDPGQGLRLIYYSQIVNDFQKGDIAEGYSVSREKKESFPLTVTSAQKNPTAFYLCASTPGQGPYNEQFFGPGTRLTVL.

V usage is TRBV28 and J usage is TRBJ2-5; 8 nucleotides align to TRBD2. CDR1 is MDHEN, CDR2 SYDVKM, per germline. The CDR3 loop spans 13 amino acids. For the CDR3, the DNA is TGTGCAGCGGGAGTTTCCGCGCGAGAGACCCAGTACTTC. It encodes CAAGVSARETQYF.

This chain joins TRBV30 and TRBJ2-6, with D possibly TRBD1 on 5 matching bases. The germline gives CDR1 GTSNPN, CDR2 SVGIG (reference sequence). The V end was cut by 4 bases, the J end by 0 bases, with 13 bases between. CDR3 length equals 16 residues. In DNA, the CDR3 is TGTGCCTGGAAGAGACAGCCTTTCTCTGGGGCCAACGTCCTGACTTTC. Translating it yields CAWKRQPFSGANVLTF.

V usage is TRBV3-1 (or the pseudogene TRBV3-2) and J usage is TRBJ2-4; D is perhaps TRBD2 (5 bases). Germline CDR1 is LGHDT and CDR2 is YNNKEL (reference sequence). The CDR3 extends over 14 amino acids. Trimming took 3 bases from V and 3 from J, leaving 9 bases between them. The CDR3 reads CASSHGLIKNIQYF. Here the CDR3 DNA reads TGTGCCAGCAGCCACGGACTGATCAAAAACATTCAGTACTTC.

The chain combines TRBV19 with TRBJ2-1; 10 bases match TRBD1. Germline trimming cut 4 bases from V and 7 bases from J; bases unmatched to any gene: 7. This CDR3 is 15 amino acids long. Germline assignment: CDR1 LNHDA and CDR2 SQIVND (reference sequence). The CDR3 coding sequence is TGTGCCAGTAGTAGTCGGGACAGGGGAGCAAATGAGCAGTTCTTC. It encodes CASSSRDRGANEQFF.

This chain links TRBV15 with TRBJ1-2; no clear D. This CDR3 spans 14 amino acids. The germline V gene has CDR1 LNHNV and CDR2 YYDKDF (reference sequence). Between the trimmed V and J ends, which lost 1 base and 4 bases, there was a span of 10 bases. The CDR3 DNA follows: TGTGCCACCAGCAGAGGTCTGGGCTCCTATGGCTACACCTTC. This encodes CATSRGLGSYGYTF.

The rearrangement links TRBV19 to TRBJ1-1; tentative D call: TRBD1 (5 bases). Germline V gene data show CDR1 as LNHDA and CDR2 as SQIVND (reference sequence). The CDR3 runs to 15 residues. Trimming stripped 5 bases from V and 0 bases from J, with 13 bases between. The CDR3 spells CASSERQSMNTEAFF. The CDR3, as DNA: TGTGCCAGTAGTGAGAGACAGAGTATGAACACTGAAGCTTTCTTT.

The chain links TRBV30 to TRBJ1-5, with 7 bases fitting TRBD1. V lost 1 base and J lost 0; bases outside the gene matches: 9. Germline V gene lookup returns CDR1 GTSNPN and CDR2 SVGIG (reference sequence). This CDR3 has 17 residues. CDR3 DNA: TGTGCCTGGAGTGGTGCAGGGGGAGTATATAGCAATCAGCCCCAGCATTTT. Encoded protein: CAWSGAGGVYSNQPQHF.

This chain links TRBV5-4 with TRBJ1-4; the D gene is possibly TRBD1 (5 bases). Germline-derived CDR1 and CDR2 are SGHNT and YYREEE (reference sequence). Trimming left V 3 bases short and J 4 bases short, with 13 bases between. This CDR3 has 15 residues. DNA of the CDR3: TGTGCCAGCAGCTCCCCAACGGGGGGTAATGAAAAACTGTTTTTT. It is translated as CASSSPTGGNEKLFF. The complete variable domain, with remaining parts taken from reference TRBV5-4 and TRBJ1-4, reads ETGVTQSPTHLIKTRGQQVTLRCSSQSGHNTVSWYQQALGQGPQFIFQYYREEENGRGNFPPRFSGLQFPNYSSELNVNALELDDSALYLCASSSPTGGNEKLFFGSGTQLSVL.

The CDR3 DNA reads TGTGCCAGCAGAGGCGGGAGGAGATTTGAGACCCAGTACTTC. Translation gives CASRGGRRFETQYF. V gene TRBV2 combines with J gene TRBJ2-5; 8 bases are a match to TRBD2. After removal of 6 bases from V and 5 bases from J, the junction contained 8 bases not matched to a gene. The CDR3 totals 14 residues. Germline assignment: CDR1 SNHLY and CDR2 FYNNEI.

This clone occurred once. This chain links TRBV28 with TRBJ2-7, with TRBD1 matching over 7 bases. The V gene's germline CDR1 is MDHEN and CDR2 SYDVKM. The CDR3 sequence is 14 residues long. With V trimmed by 6 bases and J by 0 bases, 5 bases remained unmatched. The CDR3 region is CASRGRDSSYEQYF. CDR3 bases: TGTGCCAGCAGGGGACGGGACAGCTCCTACGAGCAGTACTTC.

The chain couples TRBV7-9 to TRBJ2-1; D is unresolved. The germline CDR1 and CDR2 sequences are SEHNR and FQNEAQ (reference sequence). The ends were cut back, 5 bases at V and 8 bases at J, with 7 bases in the middle. This CDR3 comprises 11 residues. The CDR3 region has the DNA TGTGCCAGCAGCCTAGGGCATGAGCAGTTCTTC. Translation gives CASSLGHEQFF.

CDR3: CATSDLQGGPGELFF. DNA for the CDR3: TGTGCCACCAGTGATTTGCAGGGGGGACCCGGGGAGCTGTTTTTT. V is TRBV24-1 and J is TRBJ2-2, with D tentatively TRBD1 (7 bases). Per germline, CDR1 KGHDR and CDR2 SFDVKD. CDR3 length equals 15 residues. The V end lost 0 bases, the J end lost 6 bases, and 10 bases lay between the germline ends.

The gene calls are TRBV7-2 and TRBJ2-7; 8 bases are shared with TRBD2. Germline assignment: CDR1 SGHTA and CDR2 FQGNSA. The CDR3 consists of 14 residues. The V gene end was trimmed by 2 bases and the J gene end by 9 bases; junction bases not matched to a gene: 9. CDR3: CASSLNSGVGAQYF. CDR3 sequence (DNA): TGTGCCAGCAGCTTAAATAGCGGGGTTGGTGCGCAGTACTTC.

The chain carries TRBV2 and TRBJ2-7; TRBD1 matches at 10 bases. The CDR3 loop spans 13 amino acids. CDR1 SNHLY and CDR2 FYNNEI come from the germline V gene. J was trimmed by 4 bases and V by 4 bases; bases with no gene match: 1. CDR3 sequence: CASSGQGAYEQYF. The CDR3 nucleotides read TGTGCCAGCAGTGGACAGGGGGCATACGAGCAGTACTTC. Filled out from reference TRBV2 and TRBJ2-7, the complete variable domain reads EPEVTQTPSHQVTQMGQEVILRCVPISNHLYFYWYRQILGQKVEFLVSFYNNEISEKSEIFDDQFSVERPDGSNFTLKIRSTKLEDSAMYFCASSGQGAYEQYFGPGTRLTVT.

The V call is TRBV13, the J call TRBJ1-1, with TRBD1 identical over 7 bases. Germline V gene data show CDR1 as PRHDT and CDR2 as FYEKMQ (reference sequence). V dropped 11 bases and J dropped 5; count of bases not matched to a gene: 11. There are 13 residues in the CDR3. CDR3 sequence: CAGRDRDRTEAFF. In DNA form, the CDR3 reads TGTGCCGGCCGCGACAGGGACAGAACTGAAGCTTTCTTT.